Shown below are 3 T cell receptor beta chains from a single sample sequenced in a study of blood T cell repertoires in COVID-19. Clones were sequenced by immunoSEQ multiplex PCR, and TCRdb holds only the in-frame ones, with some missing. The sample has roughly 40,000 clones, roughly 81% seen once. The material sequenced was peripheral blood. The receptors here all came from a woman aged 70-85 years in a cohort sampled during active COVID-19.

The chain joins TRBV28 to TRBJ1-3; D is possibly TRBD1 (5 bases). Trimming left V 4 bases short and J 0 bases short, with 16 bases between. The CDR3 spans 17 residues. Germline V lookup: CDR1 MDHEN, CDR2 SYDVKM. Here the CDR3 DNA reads TGTGCCAGCAGTTCGCCGACAGTTACCTTCTCTGGAAACACCATATATTTT. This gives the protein CASSSPTVTFSGNTIYF.

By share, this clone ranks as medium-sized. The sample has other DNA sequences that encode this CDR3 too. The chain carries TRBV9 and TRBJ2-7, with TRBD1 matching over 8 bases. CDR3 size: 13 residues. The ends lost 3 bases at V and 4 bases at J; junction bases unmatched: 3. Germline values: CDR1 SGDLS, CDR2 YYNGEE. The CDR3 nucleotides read TGTGCCAGCAGCGCCGGGACAGGATACGAGCAGTACTTC. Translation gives CASSAGTGYEQYF.

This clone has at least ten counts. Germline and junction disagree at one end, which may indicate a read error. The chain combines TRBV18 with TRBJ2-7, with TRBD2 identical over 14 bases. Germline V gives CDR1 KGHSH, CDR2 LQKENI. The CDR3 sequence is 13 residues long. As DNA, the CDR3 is TGTGCCAGCTCACCAAGGACTAGCGGGAGGCGGAACTTC. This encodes CASSPRTSGRRNF.